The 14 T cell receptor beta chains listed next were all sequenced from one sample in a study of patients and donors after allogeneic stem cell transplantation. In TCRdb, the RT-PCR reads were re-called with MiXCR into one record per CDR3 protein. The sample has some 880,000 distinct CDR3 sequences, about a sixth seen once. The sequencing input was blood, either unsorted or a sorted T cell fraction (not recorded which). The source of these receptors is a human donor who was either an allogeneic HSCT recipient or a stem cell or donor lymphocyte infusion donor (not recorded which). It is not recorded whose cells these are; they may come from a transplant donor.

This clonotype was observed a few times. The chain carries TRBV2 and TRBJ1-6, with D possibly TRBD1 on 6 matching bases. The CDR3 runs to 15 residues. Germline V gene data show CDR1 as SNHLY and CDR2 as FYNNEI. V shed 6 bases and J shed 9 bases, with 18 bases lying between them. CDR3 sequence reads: CASRQNRVVRSPLHF. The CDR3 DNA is TGTGCCAGCAGACAAAACAGGGTGGTCCGTTCACCCCTCCACTTT.

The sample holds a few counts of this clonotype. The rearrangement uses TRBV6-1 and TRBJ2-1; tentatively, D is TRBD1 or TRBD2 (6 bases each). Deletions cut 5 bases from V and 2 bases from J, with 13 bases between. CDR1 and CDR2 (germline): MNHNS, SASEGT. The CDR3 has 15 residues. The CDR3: CASSRPGATYNEQFF. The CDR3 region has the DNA TGTGCCAGCAGTCGCCCGGGGGCGACCTACAATGAGCAGTTCTTC.

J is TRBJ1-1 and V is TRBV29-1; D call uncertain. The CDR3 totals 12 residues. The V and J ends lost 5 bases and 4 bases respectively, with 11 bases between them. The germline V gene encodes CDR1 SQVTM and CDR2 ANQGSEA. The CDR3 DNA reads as TGCAGCGTTCAATTCACAGCCACTGAAGCTTTCTTT. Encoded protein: CSVQFTATEAFF.

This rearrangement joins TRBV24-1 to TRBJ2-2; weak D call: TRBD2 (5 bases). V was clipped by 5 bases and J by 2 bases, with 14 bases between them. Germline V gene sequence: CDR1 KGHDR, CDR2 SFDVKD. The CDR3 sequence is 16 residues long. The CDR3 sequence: CATSVNGVSNTGELFF. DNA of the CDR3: TGTGCCACCAGTGTTAACGGGGTATCAAACACCGGGGAGCTGTTTTTT.

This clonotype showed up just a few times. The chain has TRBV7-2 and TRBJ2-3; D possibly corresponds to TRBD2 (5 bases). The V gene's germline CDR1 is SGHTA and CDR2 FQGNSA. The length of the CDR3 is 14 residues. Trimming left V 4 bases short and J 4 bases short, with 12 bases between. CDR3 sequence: CASSWLAGPDTQYF. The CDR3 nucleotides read TGTGCCAGCAGCTGGCTCGCGGGCCCAGATACGCAGTATTTT.

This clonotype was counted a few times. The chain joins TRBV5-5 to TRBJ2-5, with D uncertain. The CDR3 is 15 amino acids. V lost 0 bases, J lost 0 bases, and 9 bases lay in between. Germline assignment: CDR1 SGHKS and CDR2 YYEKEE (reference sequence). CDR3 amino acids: CASSLVQNHQETQYF. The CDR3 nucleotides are TGTGCCAGCAGCTTGGTGCAGAACCACCAAGAGACCCAGTACTTC.

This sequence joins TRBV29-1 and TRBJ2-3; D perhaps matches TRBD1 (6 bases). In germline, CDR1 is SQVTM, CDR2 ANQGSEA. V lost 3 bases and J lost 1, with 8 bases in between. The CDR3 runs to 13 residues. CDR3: CSVDRTGTDTQYF. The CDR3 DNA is TGCAGCGTTGACCGGACAGGCACAGATACGCAGTATTTT.

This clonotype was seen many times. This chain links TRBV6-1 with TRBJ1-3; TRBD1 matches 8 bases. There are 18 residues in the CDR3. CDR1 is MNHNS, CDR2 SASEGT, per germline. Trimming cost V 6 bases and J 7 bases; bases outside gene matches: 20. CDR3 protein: CASRNGQGEVTSRNTIYF. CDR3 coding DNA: TGTGCCAGCAGAAACGGACAGGGAGAGGTGACATCGAGGAACACCATATATTTT.

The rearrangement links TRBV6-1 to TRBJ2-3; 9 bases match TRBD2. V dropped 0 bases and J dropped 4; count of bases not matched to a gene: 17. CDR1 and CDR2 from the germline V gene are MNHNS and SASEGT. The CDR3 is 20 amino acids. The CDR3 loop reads CASSEASGALAGTVADTQYF. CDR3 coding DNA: TGTGCCAGCAGTGAAGCTTCGGGTGCGCTAGCGGGAACTGTGGCAGATACGCAGTATTTT.

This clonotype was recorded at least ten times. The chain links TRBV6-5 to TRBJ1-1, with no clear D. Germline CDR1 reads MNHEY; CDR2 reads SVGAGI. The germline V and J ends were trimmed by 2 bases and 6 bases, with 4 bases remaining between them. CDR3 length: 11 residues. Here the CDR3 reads CASSYGSEAFF. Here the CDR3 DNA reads TGTGCCAGCAGTTACGGTTCTGAAGCTTTCTTT.

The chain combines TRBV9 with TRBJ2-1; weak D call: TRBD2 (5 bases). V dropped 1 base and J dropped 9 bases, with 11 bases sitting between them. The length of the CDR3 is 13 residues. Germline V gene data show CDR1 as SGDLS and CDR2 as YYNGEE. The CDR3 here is CASSVLSGTEQFF. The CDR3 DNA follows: TGTGCCAGCAGCGTACTCTCGGGAACTGAGCAGTTCTTC.

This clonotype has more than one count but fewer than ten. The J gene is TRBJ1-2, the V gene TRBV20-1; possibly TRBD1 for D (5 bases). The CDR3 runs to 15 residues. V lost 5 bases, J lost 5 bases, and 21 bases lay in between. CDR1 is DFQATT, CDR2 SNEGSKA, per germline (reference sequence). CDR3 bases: TGCAGTGCTCGAACACTGGGACGGCGAGGGTATGGCTACACCTTC. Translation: CSARTLGRRGYGYTF.

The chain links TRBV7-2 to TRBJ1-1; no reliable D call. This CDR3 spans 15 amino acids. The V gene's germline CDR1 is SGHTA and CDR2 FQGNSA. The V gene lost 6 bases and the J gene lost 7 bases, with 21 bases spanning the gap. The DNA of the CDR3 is TGTGCCAGCAGAACACAGAATCCAGGTTATAATGAAGCTTTCTTT. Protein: CASRTQNPGYNEAFF.

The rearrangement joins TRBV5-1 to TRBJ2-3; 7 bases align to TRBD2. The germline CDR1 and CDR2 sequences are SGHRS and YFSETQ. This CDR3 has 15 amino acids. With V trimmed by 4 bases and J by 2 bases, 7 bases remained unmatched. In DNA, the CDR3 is TGCGCCAGCAGCCCCGCGGGAGACCCCACAGATACGCAGTATTTT. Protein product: CASSPAGDPTDTQYF.